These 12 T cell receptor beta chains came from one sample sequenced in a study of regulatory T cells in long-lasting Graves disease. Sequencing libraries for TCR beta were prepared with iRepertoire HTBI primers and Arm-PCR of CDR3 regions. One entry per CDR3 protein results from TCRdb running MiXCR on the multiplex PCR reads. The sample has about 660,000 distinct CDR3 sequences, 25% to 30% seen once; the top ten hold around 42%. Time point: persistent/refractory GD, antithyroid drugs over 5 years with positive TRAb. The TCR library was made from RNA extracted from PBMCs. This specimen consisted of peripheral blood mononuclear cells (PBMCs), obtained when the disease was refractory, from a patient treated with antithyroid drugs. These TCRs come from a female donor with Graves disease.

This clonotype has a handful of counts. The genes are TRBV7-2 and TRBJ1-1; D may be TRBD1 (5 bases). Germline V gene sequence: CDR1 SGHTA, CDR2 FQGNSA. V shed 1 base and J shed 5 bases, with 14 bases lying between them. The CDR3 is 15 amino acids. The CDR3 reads CASSLVLGHGTEAFF. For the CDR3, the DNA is TGTGCCAGCAGCTTAGTTCTCGGACATGGGACTGAAGCTTTCTTT.

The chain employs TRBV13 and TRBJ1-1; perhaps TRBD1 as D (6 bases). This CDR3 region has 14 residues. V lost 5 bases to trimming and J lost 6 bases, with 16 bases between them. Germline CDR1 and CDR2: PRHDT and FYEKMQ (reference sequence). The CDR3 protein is CASSPAGALAEAFF. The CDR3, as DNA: TGTGCCAGCAGCCCCGCAGGGGCTTTAGCTGAAGCTTTCTTT.

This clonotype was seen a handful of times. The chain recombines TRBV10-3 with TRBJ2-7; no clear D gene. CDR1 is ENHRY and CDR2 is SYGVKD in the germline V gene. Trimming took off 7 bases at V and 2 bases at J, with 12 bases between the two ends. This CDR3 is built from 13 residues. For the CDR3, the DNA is TGTGCCATCAATCGGAGCCCCACCTACGAGCAGTACTTC. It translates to CAINRSPTYEQYF.

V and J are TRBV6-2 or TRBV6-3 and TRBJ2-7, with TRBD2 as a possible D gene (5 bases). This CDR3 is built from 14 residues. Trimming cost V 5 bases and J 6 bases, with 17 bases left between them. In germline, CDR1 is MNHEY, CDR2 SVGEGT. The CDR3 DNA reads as TGTGCCAGCAGTCCTCTAGACTTCCGGGGCGAGCAGTACTTC. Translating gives CASSPLDFRGEQYF.

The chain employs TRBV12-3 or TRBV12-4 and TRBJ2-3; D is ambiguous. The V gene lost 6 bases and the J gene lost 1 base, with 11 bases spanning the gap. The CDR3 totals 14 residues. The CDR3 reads CASRGRAGTDTQYF. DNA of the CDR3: TGTGCCAGCAGAGGTAGGGCGGGCACAGATACGCAGTATTTT.

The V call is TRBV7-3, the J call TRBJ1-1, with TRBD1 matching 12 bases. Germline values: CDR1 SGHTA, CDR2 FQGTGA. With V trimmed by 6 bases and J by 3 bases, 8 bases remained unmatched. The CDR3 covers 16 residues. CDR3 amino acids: CASRSGTGGTDTEAFF. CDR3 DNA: TGTGCCAGCAGGTCCGGGACAGGGGGCACGGACACTGAAGCTTTCTTT.

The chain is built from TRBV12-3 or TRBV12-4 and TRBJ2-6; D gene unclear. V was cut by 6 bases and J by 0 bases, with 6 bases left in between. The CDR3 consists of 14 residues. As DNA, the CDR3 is TGTGCCAGCAGATTATACTCTGGGGCCAACGTCCTGACTTTC. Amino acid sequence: CASRLYSGANVLTF.

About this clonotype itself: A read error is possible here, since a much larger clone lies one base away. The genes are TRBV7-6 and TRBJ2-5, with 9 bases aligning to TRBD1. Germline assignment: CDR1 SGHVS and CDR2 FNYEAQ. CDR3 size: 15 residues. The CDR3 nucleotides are TGTGCCAGCAGCTCACAGGGGGCGGGTGGAGAGACCCAGCACTTC. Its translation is CASSSQGAGGETQHF. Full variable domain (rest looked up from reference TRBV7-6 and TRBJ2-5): GAGVSQSPRYKVTKRGQDVALRCDPISGHVSLYWYRQALGQGPEFLTYFNYEAQQDKSGLPNDRFSAERPEGSISTLTIQRTEQRDSAMYRCASSSQGAGGETQHFGPGTRLLVL.

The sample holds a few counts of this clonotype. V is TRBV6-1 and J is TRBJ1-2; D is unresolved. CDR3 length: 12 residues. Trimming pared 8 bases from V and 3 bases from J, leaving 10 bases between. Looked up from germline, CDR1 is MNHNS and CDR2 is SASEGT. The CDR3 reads CASGPRDYGYTF. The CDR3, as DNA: TGTGCCAGCGGGCCGCGGGACTATGGCTACACCTTC.

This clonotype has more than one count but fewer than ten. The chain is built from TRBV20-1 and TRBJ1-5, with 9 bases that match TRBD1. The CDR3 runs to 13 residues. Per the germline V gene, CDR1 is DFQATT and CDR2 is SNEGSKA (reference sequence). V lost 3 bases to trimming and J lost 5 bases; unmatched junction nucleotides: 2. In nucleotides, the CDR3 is TGCAGTGCTAGGACAGGGGGAGATCAGCCCCAGCATTTT. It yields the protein CSARTGGDQPQHF.

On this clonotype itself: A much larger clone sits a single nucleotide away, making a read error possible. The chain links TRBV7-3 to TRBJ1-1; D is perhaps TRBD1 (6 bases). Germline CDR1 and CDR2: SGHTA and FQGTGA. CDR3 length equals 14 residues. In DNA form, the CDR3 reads TGTGCCGGCAGCGTAAAGGGGGTTGGCACTGAAGCTTTCTTT. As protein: CAGSVKGVGTEAFF.

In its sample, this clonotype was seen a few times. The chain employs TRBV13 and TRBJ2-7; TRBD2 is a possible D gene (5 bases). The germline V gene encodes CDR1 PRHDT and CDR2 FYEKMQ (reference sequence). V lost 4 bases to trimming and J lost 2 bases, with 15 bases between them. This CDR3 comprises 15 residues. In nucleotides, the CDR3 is TGTGCCAGCAGCTCCCAGATTGGACTGACCTACGAGCAGTACTTC. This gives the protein CASSSQIGLTYEQYF.